The entry below gives a single T cell receptor (beta chain) sequence along with its context. What it binds is unknown. The data were taken from a study of early T cells in non-severe SARS-CoV-2 infection. Study as a whole: Bulk RNA from unsorted whole blood was sequenced; chains were unpaired.

Germline trimming cut 8 bases from V and 6 bases from J; bases unmatched to any gene: 12. The germline V gene encodes CDR1 MNHEY and CDR2 SMNVEV (reference sequence). The CDR3 spans 15 residues. General observations from the study: Matches to VDJdb favored anti-spike CD8 responses and missed private and CD4 specificities.

Unique molecular identifiers were attached to individual cDNA molecules. Each CDR3 protein is one row after TCRdb ran MiXCR on the 5' RACE reads. The sample has tens of thousands of distinct CDR3 sequences, less than 7% seen once. This chain joins TRBV27 and TRBJ2-1, with 8 bases matching TRBD2. The sequence was obtained from an adult who was a healthcare worker with PCR-confirmed SARS-CoV-2 infection or an uninfected control (not recorded which). The sequenced material came from whole blood. For the CDR3, the DNA is TGTGCCAGCTGTAGACTAGCGTCGCCCTTCAATGAGCAGTTCTTC. This codes for CASCRLASPFNEQFF.